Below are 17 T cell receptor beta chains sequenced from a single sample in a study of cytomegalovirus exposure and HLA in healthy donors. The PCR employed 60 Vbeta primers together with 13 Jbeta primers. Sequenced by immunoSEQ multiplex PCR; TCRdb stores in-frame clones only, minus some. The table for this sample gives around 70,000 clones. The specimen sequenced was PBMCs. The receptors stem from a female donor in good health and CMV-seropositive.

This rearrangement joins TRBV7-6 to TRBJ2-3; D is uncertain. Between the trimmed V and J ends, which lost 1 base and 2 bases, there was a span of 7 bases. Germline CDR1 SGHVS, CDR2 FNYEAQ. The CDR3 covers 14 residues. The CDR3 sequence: CASSLVGYTDTQYF. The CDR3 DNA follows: TGTGCCAGCAGCTTAGTCGGTTACACAGATACGCAGTATTTT.

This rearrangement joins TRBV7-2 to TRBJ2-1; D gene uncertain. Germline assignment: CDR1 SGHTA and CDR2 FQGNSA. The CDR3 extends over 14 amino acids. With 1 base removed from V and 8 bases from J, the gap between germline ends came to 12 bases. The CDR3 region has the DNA TGTGCCAGCAGCTTAGGGAGTCGTGTCCATGAGCAGTTCTTC. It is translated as CASSLGSRVHEQFF. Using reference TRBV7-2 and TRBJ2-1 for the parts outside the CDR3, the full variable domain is GAGVSQSPSNKVTEKGKDVELRCDPISGHTALYWYRQSLGQGLEFLIYFQGNSAPDKSGLPSDRFSAERTGGSVSTLTIQRTQQEDSAVYLCASSLGSRVHEQFFGPGTRLTVL.

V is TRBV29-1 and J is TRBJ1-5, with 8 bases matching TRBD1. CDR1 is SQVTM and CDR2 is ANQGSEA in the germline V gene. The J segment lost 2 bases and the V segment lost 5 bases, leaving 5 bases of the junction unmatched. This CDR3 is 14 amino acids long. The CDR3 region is CSVLDRAGNQPQHF. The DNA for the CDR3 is TGCAGCGTTTTGGACAGGGCGGGCAATCAGCCCCAGCATTTT.

The CDR3 here is CASSHAGANVYGYTF. CDR3 nucleotide sequence: TGTGCCAGCAGCCACGCGGGAGCCAACGTCTATGGCTACACCTTC. The chain has TRBV5-6 and TRBJ1-2, with D unclear. Deletions cut 4 bases from V and 4 bases from J, with 17 bases between. This CDR3 has 15 residues. CDR1 is SGHDT and CDR2 is YYEEEE in the germline V gene.

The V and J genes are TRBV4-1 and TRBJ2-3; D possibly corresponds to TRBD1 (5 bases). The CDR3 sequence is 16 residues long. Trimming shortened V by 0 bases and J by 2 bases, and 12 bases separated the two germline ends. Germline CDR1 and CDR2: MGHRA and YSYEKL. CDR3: CASSQDFDRDTDTQYF. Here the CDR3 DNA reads TGCGCCAGCAGCCAAGATTTCGACAGAGACACAGATACGCAGTATTTT.

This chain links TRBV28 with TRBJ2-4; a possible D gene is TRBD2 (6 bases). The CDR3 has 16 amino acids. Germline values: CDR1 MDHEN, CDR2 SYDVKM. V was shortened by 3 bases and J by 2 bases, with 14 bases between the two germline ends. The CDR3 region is CASSFRRDLTKNIQYF. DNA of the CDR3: TGTGCCAGCAGTTTTCGGCGGGATCTAACCAAAAACATTCAGTACTTC.

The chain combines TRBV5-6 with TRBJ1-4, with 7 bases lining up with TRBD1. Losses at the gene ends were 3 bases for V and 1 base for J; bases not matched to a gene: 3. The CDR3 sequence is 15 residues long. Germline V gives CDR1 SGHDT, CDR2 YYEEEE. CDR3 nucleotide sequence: TGTGCCAGCAGCTACCGGGACAGAACTAATGAAAAACTGTTTTTT. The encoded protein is CASSYRDRTNEKLFF. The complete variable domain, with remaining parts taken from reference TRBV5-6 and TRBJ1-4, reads DAGVTQSPTHLIKTRGQQVTLRCSPKSGHDTVSWYQQALGQGPQFIFQYYEEEERQRGNFPDRFSGHQFPNYSSELNVNALLLGDSALYLCASSYRDRTNEKLFFGSGTQLSVL.

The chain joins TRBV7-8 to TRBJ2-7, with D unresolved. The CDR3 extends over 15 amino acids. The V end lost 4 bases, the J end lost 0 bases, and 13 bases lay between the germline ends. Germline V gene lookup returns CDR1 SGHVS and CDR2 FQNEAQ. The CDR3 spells CASSSRATYSYEQYF. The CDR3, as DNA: TGTGCCAGCAGCTCGCGAGCAACCTACTCCTACGAGCAGTACTTC.

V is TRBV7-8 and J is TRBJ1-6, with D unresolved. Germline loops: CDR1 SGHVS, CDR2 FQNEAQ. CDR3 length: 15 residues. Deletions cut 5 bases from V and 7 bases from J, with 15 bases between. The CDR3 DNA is TGTGCCAGCAGCATGGGCCAAAGGCCGAATTCACCCCTCCACTTT. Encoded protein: CASSMGQRPNSPLHF.

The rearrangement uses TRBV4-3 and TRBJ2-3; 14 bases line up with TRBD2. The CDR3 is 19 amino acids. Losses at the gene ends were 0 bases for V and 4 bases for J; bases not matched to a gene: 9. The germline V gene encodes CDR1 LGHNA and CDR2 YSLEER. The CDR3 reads CASSQDSHPGLAGADTQYF. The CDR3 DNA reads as TGCGCCAGCAGCCAAGACTCACATCCGGGACTAGCGGGGGCAGATACGCAGTATTTT.

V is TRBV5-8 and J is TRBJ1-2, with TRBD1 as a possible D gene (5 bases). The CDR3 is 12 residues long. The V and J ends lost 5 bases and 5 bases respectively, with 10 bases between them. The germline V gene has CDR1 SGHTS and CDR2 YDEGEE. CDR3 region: CASSTAGYGYTF. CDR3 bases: TGTGCCAGCAGTACCGCAGGGTATGGCTACACCTTC.

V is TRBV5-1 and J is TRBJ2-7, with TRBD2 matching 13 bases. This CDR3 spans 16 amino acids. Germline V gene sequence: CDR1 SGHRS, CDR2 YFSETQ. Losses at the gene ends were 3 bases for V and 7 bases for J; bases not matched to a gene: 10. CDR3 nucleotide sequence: TGCGCCAGCAGCTGGGGACTAGCGGGGCCCCTTAAGGAGCAGTACTTC. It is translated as CASSWGLAGPLKEQYF. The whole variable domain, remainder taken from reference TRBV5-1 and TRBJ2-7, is KAGVTQTPRYLIKTRGQQVTLSCSPISGHRSVSWYQQTPGQGLQFLFEYFSETQRNKGNFPGRFSGRQFSNSRSEMNVSTLELGDSALYLCASSWGLAGPLKEQYFGPGTRLTVT.

This CDR3 is CASSKGASSGNTIYF. The CDR3 DNA is TGTGCCAGTTCCAAGGGAGCGAGCTCTGGAAACACCATATATTTT. The chain employs TRBV19 and TRBJ1-3; D is uncertain. The germline V gene encodes CDR1 LNHDA and CDR2 SQIVND (reference sequence). The CDR3 sequence is 15 residues long. The V end was cut by 8 bases, the J end by 0 bases, with 14 bases between.

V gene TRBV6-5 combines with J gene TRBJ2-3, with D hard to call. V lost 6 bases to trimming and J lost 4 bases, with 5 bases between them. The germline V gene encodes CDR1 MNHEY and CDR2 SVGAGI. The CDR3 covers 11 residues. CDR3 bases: TGTGCCAGCAGAAGAGCAGATACGCAGTATTTT. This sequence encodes CASRRADTQYF.

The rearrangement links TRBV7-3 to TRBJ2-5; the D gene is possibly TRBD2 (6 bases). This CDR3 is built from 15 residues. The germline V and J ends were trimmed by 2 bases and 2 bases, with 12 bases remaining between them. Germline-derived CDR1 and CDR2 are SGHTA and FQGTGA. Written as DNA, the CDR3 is TGTGCCAGCAGCTTATGGGGCGGGATTCAAGAGACCCAGTACTTC. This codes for CASSLWGGIQETQYF.

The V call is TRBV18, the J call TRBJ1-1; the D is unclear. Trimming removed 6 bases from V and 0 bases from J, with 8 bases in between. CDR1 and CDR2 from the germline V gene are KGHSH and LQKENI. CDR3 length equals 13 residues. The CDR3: CASSPTVNTEAFF. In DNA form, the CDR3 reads TGTGCCAGCTCTCCCACAGTGAACACTGAAGCTTTCTTT.

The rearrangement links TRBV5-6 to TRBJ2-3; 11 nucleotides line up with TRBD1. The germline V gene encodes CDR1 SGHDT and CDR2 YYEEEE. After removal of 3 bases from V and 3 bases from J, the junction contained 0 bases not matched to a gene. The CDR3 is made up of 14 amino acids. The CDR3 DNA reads TGTGCCAGCAGCTGGGACAGGGGGACAGATACGCAGTATTTT. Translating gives CASSWDRGTDTQYF.